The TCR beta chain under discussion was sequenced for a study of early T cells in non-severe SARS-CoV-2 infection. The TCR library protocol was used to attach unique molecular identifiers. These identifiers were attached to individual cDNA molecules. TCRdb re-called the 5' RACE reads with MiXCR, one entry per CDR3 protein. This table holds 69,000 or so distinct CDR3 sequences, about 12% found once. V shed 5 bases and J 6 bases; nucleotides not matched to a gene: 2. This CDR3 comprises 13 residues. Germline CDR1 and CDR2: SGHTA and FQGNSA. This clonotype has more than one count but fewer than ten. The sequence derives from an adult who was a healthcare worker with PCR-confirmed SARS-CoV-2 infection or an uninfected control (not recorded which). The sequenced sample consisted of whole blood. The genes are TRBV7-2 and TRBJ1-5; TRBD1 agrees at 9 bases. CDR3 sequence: CASSNRGRQPQHF. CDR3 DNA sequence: TGTGCCAGCAGCAACAGGGGGCGTCAGCCCCAGCATTTT. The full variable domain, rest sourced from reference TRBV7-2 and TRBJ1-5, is GAGVSQSPSNKVTEKGKDVELRCDPISGHTALYWYRQSLGQGLEFLIYFQGNSAPDKSGLPSDRFSAERTGGSVSTLTIQRTQQEDSAVYLCASSNRGRQPQHFGDGTRLSIL.